Presented here are 10 T cell receptor beta chains from one specimen sequenced in a study of CXCR3-negative and CXCR3-positive naive CD8 T cells. Overall study results and limits: Against CXCR3-negative naive cells, CXCR3-positive naive cells showed more hydrophobic TRB CDR3s.

Which antigens these TCRs recognize remains unknown. Through 5' RACE with UMI labels, the TRB cDNA libraries were prepared. From its re-call of the 5' RACE reads, TCRdb lists each CDR3 protein once, without DNA. This sample's clone table lists tens of thousands of distinct CDR3 sequences. The sequencing sample was made of naive CXCR3+ CD8+ T cells from blood. Stated subset: CD45RO-CCR7+CD27+CD95- naive CD8+ T cells expressing CXCR3 (TNR3+). These receptors came from a human donor in good health. Some clones in this sample may be carry-over from other donors' samples.

The chain combines TRBV29-1 with TRBJ2-7; TCRdb names TRBD2, which stays unverified in the absence of DNA. Germline V gives CDR1 SQVTM, CDR2 ANQGSEA. The CDR3 runs to 12 residues. CDR3 in amino acids: CSVTRGSYEQYF.

The V and J genes are TRBV12-3 or TRBV12-4 and TRBJ1-5; TCRdb selects TRBD1, and the lack of DNA leaves this call unchecked. CDR3 size: 14 residues. This CDR3 is CASSSTGGSQPQHF.

This chain uses TRBV12-3 or TRBV12-4 with TRBJ2-7; checking the TCRdb D call of TRBD1 is not possible without DNA. The CDR3 length is 14 residues. CDR3 protein: CASSFSGEMVEQYF.

The chain has TRBV4-2 and TRBJ2-3. Germline loops: CDR1 LGHNA, CDR2 YNFKEQ. CDR3 size: 18 residues. The CDR3 region is CASSQVLETPTVADTQYF.

The chain joins TRBV28 to TRBJ2-3; as DNA is missing, the TRBD2 call by TCRdb cannot be tested. This CDR3 is 12 amino acids long. In germline, CDR1 is MDHEN, CDR2 SYDVKM. The CDR3 reads CASSSLDEVQYF.

This chain uses TRBV3-1 with TRBJ2-3. The V gene's germline CDR1 is LGHDT and CDR2 YNNKEL (reference sequence). The CDR3 is 13 residues long. The CDR3 here is CASSQQASDTQYF.

This sequence joins TRBV27 and TRBJ2-5; TCRdb's D call of TRBD1 is untestable without DNA. The germline CDR1 and CDR2 sequences are MNHEY and SMNVEV (reference sequence). The CDR3 runs to 14 residues. CDR3: CASSFGQLGETQYF.

The chain links TRBV29-1 to TRBJ2-2; the D call of TRBD2 rests on TCRdb alone, since no DNA is present to check it. Germline values: CDR1 SQVTM, CDR2 ANQGSEA. This CDR3 comprises 15 residues. The CDR3 region is CSVELTGTFTGGLFF.

The chain links TRBV13 to TRBJ2-1; TCRdb returns TRBD1, unconfirmable since there is no DNA. The CDR3 has 12 amino acids. Germline CDR1 reads PRHDT; CDR2 reads FYEKMQ (reference sequence). The CDR3 spells CASSFPRGQGVF. Drawing the rest from reference TRBV13 and TRBJ2-1, the complete variable domain is AAGVIQSPRHLIKEKRETATLKCYPIPRHDTVYWYQQGPGQDPQFLISFYEKMQSDKGSIPDRFSAQQFSDYHSELNMSSLELGDSALYFCASSFPRGQGVFGPGTRLTVL.

The chain uses TRBV23-1 and TRBJ1-1; with no DNA, the TCRdb D assignment of TRBD1 cannot be verified. TRBV23-1 is an ORF, with its function uncertain. This CDR3 spans 11 amino acids. This CDR3 reads CATGVNTEAFF.